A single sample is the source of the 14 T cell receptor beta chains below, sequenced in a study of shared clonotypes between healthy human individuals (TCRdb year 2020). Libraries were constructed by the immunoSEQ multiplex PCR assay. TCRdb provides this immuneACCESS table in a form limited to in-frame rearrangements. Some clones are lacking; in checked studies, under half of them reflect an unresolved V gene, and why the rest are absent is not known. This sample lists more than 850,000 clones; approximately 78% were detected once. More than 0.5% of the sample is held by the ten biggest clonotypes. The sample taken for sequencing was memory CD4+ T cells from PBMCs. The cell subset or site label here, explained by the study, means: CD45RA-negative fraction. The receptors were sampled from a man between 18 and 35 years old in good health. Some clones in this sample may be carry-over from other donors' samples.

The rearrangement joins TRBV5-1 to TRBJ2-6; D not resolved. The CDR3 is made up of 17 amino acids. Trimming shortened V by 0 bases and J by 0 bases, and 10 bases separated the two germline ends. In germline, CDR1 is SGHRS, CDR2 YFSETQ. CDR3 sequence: CASSLEGDSSGANVLTF. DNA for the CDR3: TGCGCCAGCAGCTTGGAGGGTGATAGCTCTGGGGCCAACGTCCTGACTTTC.

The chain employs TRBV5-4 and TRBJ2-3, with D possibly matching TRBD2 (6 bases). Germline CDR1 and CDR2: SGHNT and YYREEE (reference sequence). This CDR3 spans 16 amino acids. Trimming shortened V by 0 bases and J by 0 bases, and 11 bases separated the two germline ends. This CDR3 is CASSLEGGASTDTQYF. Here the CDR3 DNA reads TGTGCCAGCAGCTTGGAAGGCGGGGCTAGCACAGATACGCAGTATTTT.

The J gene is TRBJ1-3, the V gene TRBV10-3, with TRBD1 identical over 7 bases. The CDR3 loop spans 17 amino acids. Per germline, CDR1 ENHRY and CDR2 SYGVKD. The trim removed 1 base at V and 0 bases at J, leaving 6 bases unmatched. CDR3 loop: CAISEFDRVLSGNTIYF. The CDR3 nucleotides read TGTGCCATCAGTGAGTTCGACAGGGTACTCTCTGGAAACACCATATATTTT.

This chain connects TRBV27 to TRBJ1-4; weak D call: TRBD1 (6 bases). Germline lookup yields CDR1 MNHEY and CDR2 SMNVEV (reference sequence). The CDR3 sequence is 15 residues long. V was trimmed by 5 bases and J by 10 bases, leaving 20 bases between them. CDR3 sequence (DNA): TGTGCCAGCAGTCCCTCAGGGGCGAGCCGGGCAAAACTGTTTTTT. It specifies CASSPSGASRAKLFF. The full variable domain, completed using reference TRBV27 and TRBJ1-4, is EAQVTQNPRYLITVTGKKLTVTCSQNMNHEYMSWYRQDPGLGLRQIYYSMNVEVTDKGDVPEGYKVSRKEKRNFPLILESPSPNQTSLYFCASSPSGASRAKLFFGSGTQLSVL.

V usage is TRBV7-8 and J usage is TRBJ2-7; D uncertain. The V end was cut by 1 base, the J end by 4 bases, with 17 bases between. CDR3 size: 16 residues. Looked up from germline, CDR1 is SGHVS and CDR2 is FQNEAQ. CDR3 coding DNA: TGTGCCAGCAGCTTAGGGTGGAGTAGGTTGCCTTACGAGCAGTACTTC. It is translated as CASSLGWSRLPYEQYF.

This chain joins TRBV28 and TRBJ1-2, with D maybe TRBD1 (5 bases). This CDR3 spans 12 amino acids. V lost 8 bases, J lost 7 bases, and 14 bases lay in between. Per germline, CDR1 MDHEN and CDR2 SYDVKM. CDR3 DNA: TGTGCCAGCCTCCTTGGGGGATCTGGCTACACCTTC. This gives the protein CASLLGGSGYTF.

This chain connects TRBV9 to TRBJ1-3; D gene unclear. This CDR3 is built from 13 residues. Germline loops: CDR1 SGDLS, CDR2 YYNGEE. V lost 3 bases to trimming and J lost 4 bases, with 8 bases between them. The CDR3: CASSAWNGNTIYF. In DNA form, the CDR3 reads TGTGCCAGCAGCGCTTGGAACGGAAACACCATATATTTT.

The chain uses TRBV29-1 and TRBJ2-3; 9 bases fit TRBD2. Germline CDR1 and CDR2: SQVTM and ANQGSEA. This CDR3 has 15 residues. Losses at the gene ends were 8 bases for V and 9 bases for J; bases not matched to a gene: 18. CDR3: CSPHPPGLAGSTQYF. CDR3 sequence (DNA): TGCAGCCCCCATCCCCCGGGGCTAGCGGGGAGCACGCAGTATTTT.

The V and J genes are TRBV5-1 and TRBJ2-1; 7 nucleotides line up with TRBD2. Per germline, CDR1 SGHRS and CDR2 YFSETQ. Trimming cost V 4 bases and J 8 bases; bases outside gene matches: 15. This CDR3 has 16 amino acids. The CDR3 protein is CASSRIMSGTIDEQFF. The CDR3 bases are TGCGCCAGCAGCCGCATTATGAGCGGGACGATTGATGAGCAGTTCTTC.

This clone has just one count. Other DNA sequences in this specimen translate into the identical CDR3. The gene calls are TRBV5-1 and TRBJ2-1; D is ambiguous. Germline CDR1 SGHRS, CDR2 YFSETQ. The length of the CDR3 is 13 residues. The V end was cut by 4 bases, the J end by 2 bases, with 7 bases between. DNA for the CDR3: TGCGCCAGCAGCCTCGGAACCTACAATGAGCAGTTCTTC. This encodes CASSLGTYNEQFF.

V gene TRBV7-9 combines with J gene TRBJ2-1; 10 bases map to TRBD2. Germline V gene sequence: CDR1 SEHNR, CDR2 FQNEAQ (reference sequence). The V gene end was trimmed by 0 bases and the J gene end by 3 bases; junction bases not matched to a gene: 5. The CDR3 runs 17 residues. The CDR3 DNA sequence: TGTGCCAGCAGCTTAGCTCTGACTAGCGGGTTCTACAATGAGCAGTTCTTC. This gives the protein CASSLALTSGFYNEQFF.

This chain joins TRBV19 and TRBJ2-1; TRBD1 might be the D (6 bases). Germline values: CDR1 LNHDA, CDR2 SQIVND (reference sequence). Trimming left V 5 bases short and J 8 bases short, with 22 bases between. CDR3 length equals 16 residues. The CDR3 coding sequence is TGTGCCAGTAGTCCCCAACAGGGCAGCTACGGGTATGAGCAGTTCTTC. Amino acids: CASSPQQGSYGYEQFF.

This CDR3 is CASSPWGTSGSYEQYF. The CDR3 region has the DNA TGTGCCAGCAGTCCATGGGGGACTAGCGGCTCCTACGAGCAGTACTTC. The V gene is TRBV27, the J gene TRBJ2-7, with 11 positions matching TRBD2. CDR1 is MNHEY, CDR2 SMNVEV, per germline (reference sequence). V dropped 5 bases and J dropped 0; count of bases not matched to a gene: 6. CDR3 length: 16 amino acids.

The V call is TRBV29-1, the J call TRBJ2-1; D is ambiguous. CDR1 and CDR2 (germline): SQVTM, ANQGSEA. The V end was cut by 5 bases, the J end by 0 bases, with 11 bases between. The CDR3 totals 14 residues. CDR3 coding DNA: TGCAGCGTTTTTGAACTGGCCTCCTACAATGAGCAGTTCTTC. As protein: CSVFELASYNEQFF.